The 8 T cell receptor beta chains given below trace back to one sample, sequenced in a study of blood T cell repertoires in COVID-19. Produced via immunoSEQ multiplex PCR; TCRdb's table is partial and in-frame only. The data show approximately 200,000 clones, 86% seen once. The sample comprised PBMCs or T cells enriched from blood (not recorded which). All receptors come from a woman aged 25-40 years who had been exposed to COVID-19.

CDR3 in amino acids: CASKAGGAPDTQYF. Here the CDR3 DNA reads TGTGCCAGCAAGGCGGGGGGGGCCCCAGATACGCAGTATTTT. The chain is built from TRBV6-5 and TRBJ2-3; 9 bases match TRBD2. The CDR3 has 14 residues. Germline V gene lookup returns CDR1 MNHEY and CDR2 SVGAGI. The V segment lost 7 bases and the J segment 4 bases; nucleotides outside the gene matches: 6.

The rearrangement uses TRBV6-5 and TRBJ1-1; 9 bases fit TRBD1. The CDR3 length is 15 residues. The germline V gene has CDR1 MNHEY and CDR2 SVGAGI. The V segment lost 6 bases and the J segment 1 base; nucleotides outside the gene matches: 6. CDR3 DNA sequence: TGTGCCAGCAGGCCGGGACAGGGACCGAACACTGAAGCTTTCTTT. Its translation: CASRPGQGPNTEAFF.

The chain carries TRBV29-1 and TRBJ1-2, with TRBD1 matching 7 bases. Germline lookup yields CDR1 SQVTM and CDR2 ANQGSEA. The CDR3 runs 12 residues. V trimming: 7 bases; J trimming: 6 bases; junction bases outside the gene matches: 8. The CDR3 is CSAGGRGDGYTF. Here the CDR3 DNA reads TGCAGCGCCGGAGGCAGGGGGGATGGCTACACCTTC.

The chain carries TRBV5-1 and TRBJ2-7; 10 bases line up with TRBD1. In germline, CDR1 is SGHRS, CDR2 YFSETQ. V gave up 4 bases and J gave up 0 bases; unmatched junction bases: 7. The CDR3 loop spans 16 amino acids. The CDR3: CASSRGTGDGSYEQYF. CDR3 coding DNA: TGCGCCAGCAGCAGGGGGACAGGGGACGGCTCCTACGAGCAGTACTTC.

The CDR3 loop is CASSPRGNTEAFF. For the CDR3, the DNA is TGCGCCAGCAGCCCCCGGGGAAACACTGAAGCTTTCTTT. The chain uses TRBV5-1 and TRBJ1-1; D is uncertain. There are 13 residues in the CDR3. Germline V gives CDR1 SGHRS, CDR2 YFSETQ. The germline V and J ends were trimmed by 4 bases and 2 bases, with 9 bases remaining between them. The whole variable domain, remainder taken from reference TRBV5-1 and TRBJ1-1, is KAGVTQTPRYLIKTRGQQVTLSCSPISGHRSVSWYQQTPGQGLQFLFEYFSETQRNKGNFPGRFSGRQFSNSRSEMNVSTLELGDSALYLCASSPRGNTEAFFGQGTRLTVV.

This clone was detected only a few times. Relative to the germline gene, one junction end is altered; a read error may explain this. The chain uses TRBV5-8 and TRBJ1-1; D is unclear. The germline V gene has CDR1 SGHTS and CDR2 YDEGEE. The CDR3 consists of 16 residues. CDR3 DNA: TGTGCCAGCACCTTGCGGAGGCCCCGCATGAACACTGAAGCTTTCTTT. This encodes CASTLRRPRMNTEAFF.

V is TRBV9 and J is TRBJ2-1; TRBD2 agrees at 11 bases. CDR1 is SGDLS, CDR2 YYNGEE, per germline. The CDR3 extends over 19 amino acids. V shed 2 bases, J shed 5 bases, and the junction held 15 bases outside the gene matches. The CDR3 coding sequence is TGTGCCAGCAGCGTTAGCGGGCAGCCGGGACTAGCGGTACACAATGAGCAGTTCTTC. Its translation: CASSVSGQPGLAVHNEQFF.

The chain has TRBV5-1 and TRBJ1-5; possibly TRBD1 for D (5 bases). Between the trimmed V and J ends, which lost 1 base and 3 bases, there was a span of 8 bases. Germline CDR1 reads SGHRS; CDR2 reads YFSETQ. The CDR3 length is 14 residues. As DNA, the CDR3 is TGCGCCAGCAGCTTGTCGGGGGACAATCAGCCCCAGCATTTT. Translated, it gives CASSLSGDNQPQHF.